The 19 T cell receptor beta chains in this list originate from one sample, sequenced in a study of blood T cell repertoires in COVID-19. Assay: immunoSEQ multiplex PCR; the TCRdb copy retains only in-frame clones and omits some. The repertoire holds more than 70,000 clones, 88% seen once, with roughly 9.1% in the top ten. Sequencing was done on a sample of peripheral blood. These receptors came from a human donor in a cohort sampled during active COVID-19.

This chain connects TRBV7-9 to TRBJ1-5, with D tentatively TRBD1 (6 bases). The V gene's germline CDR1 is SEHNR and CDR2 FQNEAQ (reference sequence). Trimming pared 5 bases from V and 3 bases from J, leaving 14 bases between. The CDR3 is 15 amino acids. The CDR3 protein is CASSPKGQPNQPQHF. CDR3 nucleotides: TGTGCCAGCAGCCCGAAAGGACAGCCCAATCAGCCCCAGCATTTT.

This clone appeared a single time. The CDR3 coding sequence is TGTGCCATCAGTGGATACCAAGGACAATCCTACGAGCAGTACTTC. The encoded protein is CAISGYQGQSYEQYF. The chain combines TRBV10-3 with TRBJ2-7; D possibly corresponds to TRBD1 (5 bases). CDR3 length equals 15 residues. Germline V lookup: CDR1 ENHRY, CDR2 SYGVKD. The ends were cut back, 4 bases at V and 1 base at J, with 14 bases in the middle.

The CDR3: CASSRDTWETQYF. The CDR3 nucleotides are TGTGCCAGCAGTCGGGATACGTGGGAGACCCAGTACTTC. The V call is TRBV6-4, the J call TRBJ2-5, with a possible D match to TRBD2 (5 bases). V was pared by 5 bases and J by 5 bases, with 12 bases between. The CDR3 sequence is 13 residues long. CDR1 is MRHNA and CDR2 is SNTAGT in the germline V gene.

The rearrangement uses TRBV15 and TRBJ2-5, with TRBD1 identical over 11 bases. V dropped 3 bases and J dropped 1; count of bases not matched to a gene: 1. Germline lookup yields CDR1 LNHNV and CDR2 YYDKDF (reference sequence). The CDR3 is made up of 15 amino acids. CDR3: CATSRDRGPQETQYF. The CDR3 DNA reads as TGTGCCACCAGCAGGGACAGGGGGCCCCAAGAGACCCAGTACTTC.

The gene calls are TRBV11-2 and TRBJ1-2; a possible D gene is TRBD1 (5 bases). Per germline, CDR1 SGHAT and CDR2 FQNNGV. The germline V and J ends were trimmed by 1 base and 5 bases, with 8 bases remaining between them. The CDR3 runs 13 residues. The CDR3 loop reads CASSLGTRYGYTF. CDR3 DNA sequence: TGTGCCAGCAGCTTAGGGACACGTTATGGCTACACCTTC.

This chain connects TRBV13 to TRBJ1-1; D is ambiguous. The CDR3 totals 12 residues. V was shortened by 0 bases and J by 5 bases, with 4 bases between the two germline ends. Germline values: CDR1 PRHDT, CDR2 FYEKMQ (reference sequence). CDR3 sequence: CASSLGRTEAFF. The CDR3 DNA reads TGTGCCAGCAGCTTAGGCCGTACTGAAGCTTTCTTT.

This chain links TRBV7-9 with TRBJ1-3; 8 bases are shared with TRBD1. The trim removed 3 bases at V and 2 bases at J, leaving 6 bases unmatched. The V gene's germline CDR1 is SEHNR and CDR2 FQNEAQ (reference sequence). The CDR3 is 16 amino acids. CDR3 in amino acids: CASSFADRGPGNTIYF. The CDR3 DNA sequence: TGTGCCAGCAGCTTTGCCGACAGGGGACCTGGAAACACCATATATTTT.

The chain uses TRBV5-6 and TRBJ2-1; 12 bases agree with TRBD2. The junction had 15 bases not matched to a gene; V was cut back by 5 bases and J by 9 bases. Germline V gives CDR1 SGHDT, CDR2 YYEEEE. The CDR3 is made up of 17 amino acids. The CDR3 region is CASRSTGLAGPRGEQFF. CDR3 DNA: TGTGCCAGCAGATCAACAGGACTAGCGGGACCACGGGGTGAGCAGTTCTTC.

J is TRBJ2-1 and V is TRBV5-4; 13 positions agree with TRBD2. Germline V gene sequence: CDR1 SGHNT, CDR2 YYREEE (reference sequence). The CDR3 consists of 15 residues. After removal of 2 bases from V and 7 bases from J, the junction contained 3 bases not matched to a gene. CDR3: CASSLLAGGPNEQFF. The CDR3 bases are TGTGCCAGCAGCTTACTAGCGGGGGGGCCTAATGAGCAGTTCTTC. The variable domain in full, with the rest retrieved from reference TRBV5-4 and TRBJ2-1, is ETGVTQSPTHLIKTRGQQVTLRCSSQSGHNTVSWYQQALGQGPQFIFQYYREEENGRGNFPPRFSGLQFPNYSSELNVNALELDDSALYLCASSLLAGGPNEQFFGPGTRLTVL.

The rearrangement uses TRBV5-4 and TRBJ2-1; D ambiguous. From germline, CDR1 is SGHNT and CDR2 YYREEE (reference sequence). The CDR3 loop spans 19 amino acids. V lost 0 bases and J lost 4, with 23 bases in between. In nucleotides, the CDR3 is TGTGCCAGCAGCTTGGAGCTCGCGGAAAACACCCCACATTACAATGAGCAGTTCTTC. Translating gives CASSLELAENTPHYNEQFF.

The chain links TRBV5-1 to TRBJ2-7, with 7 bases aligning to TRBD1. Germline CDR1 SGHRS, CDR2 YFSETQ. V gave up 5 bases and J gave up 3 bases; unmatched junction bases: 11. The CDR3 spans 15 residues. The CDR3 nucleotides are TGCGCCAGCAGAGCTCAATCCCGGGACAGCTACGAGCAGTACTTC. Its translation: CASRAQSRDSYEQYF.

V usage is TRBV9 and J usage is TRBJ2-1; a possible D gene is TRBD1 (6 bases). V was clipped by 0 bases and J by 2 bases, with 6 bases between them. The germline V gene encodes CDR1 SGDLS and CDR2 YYNGEE. This CDR3 has 14 residues. The CDR3, as DNA: TGTGCCAGCAGCGTAGAGGGGGCCTACAATGAGCAGTTCTTC. This encodes CASSVEGAYNEQFF.

V and J are TRBV4-2 and TRBJ2-5, with a tentative D call TRBD2 (6 bases). Germline CDR1 is LGHNA and CDR2 is YNFKEQ. Trimming took off 0 bases at V and 5 bases at J, with 22 bases between the two ends. The CDR3 length is 18 residues. The CDR3 DNA follows: TGTGCCAGCAGCCAAGAGAGTGTGGTAGCGGCAAGCCGGGAGACCCAGTACTTC. Translated, it gives CASSQESVVAASRETQYF.

This chain connects TRBV27 to TRBJ2-7, with 7 bases that match TRBD1. V gave up 2 bases and J gave up 5 bases; unmatched junction bases: 3. CDR1 is MNHEY and CDR2 is SMNVEV in the germline V gene (reference sequence). The CDR3 is 13 amino acids. This CDR3 reads CASSLRGGHEQYF. CDR3 bases: TGTGCCAGCAGTTTAAGAGGGGGCCACGAGCAGTACTTC.

This clone was seen only once. This chain joins TRBV3-1 (or the pseudogene TRBV3-2) and TRBJ1-2, with unresolved D. Trimming took 6 bases from V and 0 from J, leaving 5 bases between them. Per germline, CDR1 LGHDT and CDR2 YNNKEL (reference sequence). The CDR3 is made up of 12 amino acids. The CDR3 region is CASSRANYGYTF. Written as DNA, the CDR3 is TGTGCCAGCAGTAGAGCTAACTATGGCTACACCTTC.

V gene TRBV2 combines with J gene TRBJ1-4; weak D call: TRBD1 (6 bases). The CDR3 covers 16 residues. V was shortened by 4 bases and J by 4 bases, with 16 bases between the two germline ends. Germline V gene data show CDR1 as SNHLY and CDR2 as FYNNEI. The CDR3 here is CASSGPTGHGNEKLFF. CDR3 sequence (DNA): TGTGCCAGCAGTGGCCCTACGGGACACGGTAATGAAAAACTGTTTTTT.

This chain uses TRBV5-1 with TRBJ1-1; TRBD1 matches at 7 bases. The CDR3 spans 13 residues. V shed 4 bases and J 3 bases; nucleotides not matched to a gene: 3. Germline V gene lookup returns CDR1 SGHRS and CDR2 YFSETQ. The CDR3 here is CASSPRGDTEAFF. In nucleotides, the CDR3 is TGCGCCAGCAGCCCCAGGGGGGACACTGAAGCTTTCTTT.

This rearrangement joins TRBV3-1 (or the pseudogene TRBV3-2) to TRBJ2-5; 8 bases map to TRBD2. The ends lost 0 bases at V and 0 bases at J; junction bases unmatched: 3. Per germline, CDR1 LGHDT and CDR2 YNNKEL (reference sequence). This CDR3 contains 16 residues. The DNA for the CDR3 is TGTGCCAGCAGCCAAGACGAGACTAGCGACCAAGAGACCCAGTACTTC. Protein product: CASSQDETSDQETQYF.

J is TRBJ2-2 and V is TRBV14; TRBD2 aligns across 12 bases. Germline trimming cut 4 bases from V and 7 bases from J; bases unmatched to any gene: 7. CDR3 size: 16 residues. The germline V gene encodes CDR1 SGHDN and CDR2 FVKESK. DNA for the CDR3: TGTGCCAGCAGCCCCCTAGCGGGAGGGCCAGACGGGGAGCTGTTTTTT. Its protein is CASSPLAGGPDGELFF.